Here is one TCR beta chain with its context. Its specificity is not known. The sample belongs to a study of cytomegalovirus exposure and HLA in healthy donors. Study-wide findings and caveats: A later analysis showed that HLA-associated TCR beta chains had undergone more clonal expansion than equally common others.

CDR3 size: 19 residues. Germline V gene data show CDR1 as MNHEY and CDR2 as SMNVEV (reference sequence). V lost 8 bases to trimming and J lost 1 base; unmatched junction nucleotides: 17. 13 Jbeta primers and 60 Vbeta primers were used for the PCR. Profiling relied on immunoSEQ multiplex PCR, and the TCRdb table lists in-frame clones only, not all of them. The sample yields 100,000 to 150,000 clones, 70% to 85% seen once. This receptor was obtained from an older woman in good health and CMV-seropositive. The chain carries TRBV27 and TRBJ2-2, with 9 positions matching TRBD1. Source material: PBMCs. Here the CDR3 reads CASYRGPQSTTKNTGELFF. The CDR3 coding sequence is TGTGCCAGCTACAGGGGGCCCCAAAGCACCACAAAGAACACCGGGGAGCTGTTTTTT.